A single sample is the source of the 23 T cell receptor beta chains below, sequenced in a study of T cells after somatic rescue of genetic block. Repertoires were generated with immunoSEQ multiplex PCR, while TCRdb's copy carries only in-frame clones and drops some. This table has 85,000 to 100,000 clones, 90% appearing once. The source material was peripheral blood mononuclear cells (PBMCs). These receptors all come from a woman aged 18 to 35.

This clone came up once. The chain recombines TRBV5-4 with TRBJ1-3; 7 positions match TRBD1. Unmatched junction bases numbered 9, after V lost 0 bases and J lost 0 bases. The CDR3 has 18 residues. Looked up from germline, CDR1 is SGHNT and CDR2 is YYREEE (reference sequence). The CDR3 is CASSLVGRGTLSGNTIYF. CDR3 sequence (DNA): TGTGCCAGCAGCTTGGTCGGCAGGGGGACTCTCTCTGGAAACACCATATATTTT.

The chain has TRBV28 and TRBJ2-7, with TRBD2 identical over 14 bases. In germline, CDR1 is MDHEN, CDR2 SYDVKM. The CDR3 is made up of 15 amino acids. The V gene end was trimmed by 4 bases and the J gene end by 2 bases; junction bases not matched to a gene: 1. This CDR3 is CASSSGLAGAYEQYF. The DNA for the CDR3 is TGTGCCAGCAGTTCGGGACTAGCGGGAGCCTACGAGCAGTACTTC.

V and J are TRBV4-1 and TRBJ2-7; weak D call: TRBD1 (6 bases). The germline V and J ends were trimmed by 4 bases and 1 base, with 11 bases remaining between them. The CDR3 is 14 residues long. Germline V gives CDR1 MGHRA, CDR2 YSYEKL. CDR3 residues: CASSRERGSYEQYF. The CDR3 DNA sequence: TGCGCCAGCAGCCGGGAAAGGGGGTCCTACGAGCAGTACTTC.

This clone was detected only once. At one of its ends the junction is not consistent with the germline gene, which may arise from a read error. V is TRBV7-2 and J is TRBJ1-5, with a possible D match to TRBD1 (6 bases). The germline V gene has CDR1 SGHTA and CDR2 FQGNSA. The CDR3 totals 15 residues. CDR3 amino acids: CASSRDIKSTQPQHF. Here the CDR3 DNA reads TGTGCCAGCAGCCGGGACATCAAAAGCACTCAGCCCCAGCATTTT.

In regard to this clone: A much larger clone differs from this one at a single base, so this may be a read error. The chain couples TRBV4-2 to TRBJ2-1, with TRBD2 matching 8 bases. CDR1 LGHNA and CDR2 YNFKEQ come from the germline V gene. V was pared by 0 bases and J by 5 bases, with 3 bases of the junction left unmatched. This CDR3 region has 15 residues. The CDR3 DNA follows: TGTGCCAGCAGCCAAGATCCGGGAGGGCACAATGAGCAGTTCTTC. This gives the protein CASSQDPGGHNEQFF.

The chain joins TRBV7-2 to TRBJ2-5, with TRBD2 identical over 8 bases. Unmatched junction bases numbered 6, after V lost 1 base and J lost 5 bases. Germline V CDR1 and CDR2: SGHTA, FQGNSA. This CDR3 contains 15 residues. The CDR3 loop is CASSLGAGVAETQYF. The DNA of the CDR3 is TGTGCCAGCAGCTTAGGAGCGGGAGTAGCGGAGACCCAGTACTTC.

This clone was found a few times. This chain uses TRBV2 with TRBJ2-3; D not resolved. Germline lookup yields CDR1 SNHLY and CDR2 FYNNEI. The V end lost 2 bases, the J end lost 2 bases, and 17 bases lay between the germline ends. CDR3 length equals 17 residues. CDR3 region: CASSESQGRIYTDTQYF. In nucleotides, the CDR3 is TGTGCCAGCAGTGAAAGTCAAGGTCGGATTTACACAGATACGCAGTATTTT.

The J gene is TRBJ1-2, the V gene TRBV7-9; no clear D gene. The CDR3 has 15 amino acids. V was trimmed by 1 base and J by 7 bases, leaving 16 bases between them. CDR1 and CDR2 from the germline V gene are SEHNR and FQNEAQ (reference sequence). Here the CDR3 reads CASSLVSQFGPGYTF. The CDR3 DNA is TGTGCCAGCAGCTTAGTCTCCCAGTTTGGGCCTGGCTACACCTTC.

This clone was recorded only once. The chain combines TRBV10-3 with TRBJ1-1; D might be TRBD1 (5 bases). The CDR3 is made up of 13 amino acids. The germline V gene encodes CDR1 ENHRY and CDR2 SYGVKD. V was trimmed by 2 bases and J by 6 bases, leaving 10 bases between them. CDR3 in amino acids: CAISEPGGAEAFF. CDR3 nucleotide sequence: TGTGCCATCAGTGAGCCGGGGGGGGCTGAAGCTTTCTTT.

The chain employs TRBV4-2 and TRBJ2-3, with 9 positions matching TRBD2. CDR1 and CDR2 from the germline V gene are LGHNA and YNFKEQ. The CDR3 is made up of 19 amino acids. V gave up 0 bases and J gave up 5 bases; unmatched junction bases: 15. The CDR3 DNA follows: TGTGCCAGCAGCCAAGATCGGGTAGTCGCGGGAGGGCCGATAGATACGCAGTATTTT. It is translated as CASSQDRVVAGGPIDTQYF.

The chain recombines TRBV7-9 with TRBJ1-1; D uncertain. The germline V gene encodes CDR1 SEHNR and CDR2 FQNEAQ (reference sequence). The CDR3 has 13 amino acids. Trimming shortened V by 4 bases and J by 5 bases, and 11 bases separated the two germline ends. CDR3 DNA sequence: TGTGCCAGCAGCTCCCCCACCGGGACTGAAGCTTTCTTT. Its translation is CASSSPTGTEAFF.

The DNA of the CDR3 is TGCGCCAGCAGCCAAGGCAGGGTCGACCAAGAGACCCAGTACTTC. Translated, it gives CASSQGRVDQETQYF. The J gene is TRBJ2-5, the V gene TRBV4-3, with TRBD1 as a possible D gene (5 bases). V shed 1 base and J shed 0 bases, with 9 bases lying between them. This CDR3 is built from 15 residues. Germline V CDR1 and CDR2: LGHNA, YSLEER.

This chain connects TRBV7-8 to TRBJ2-3, with 7 bases that match TRBD1. V dropped 5 bases and J dropped 2; count of bases not matched to a gene: 16. This CDR3 has 18 residues. Germline CDR1 is SGHVS and CDR2 is FQNEAQ. The DNA of the CDR3 is TGTGCCAGCAGCAACAGGGGTCATGGGGACGGCACCACAGATACGCAGTATTTT. Amino acid sequence: CASSNRGHGDGTTDTQYF.

The gene calls are TRBV2 and TRBJ2-5, with D tentatively TRBD2 (7 bases). The germline V gene has CDR1 SNHLY and CDR2 FYNNEI. V was shortened by 6 bases and J by 5 bases, with 13 bases between the two germline ends. This CDR3 has 13 amino acids. This CDR3 reads CASRGSGGETQYF. Written as DNA, the CDR3 is TGTGCCAGCAGGGGGTCGGGGGGCGAGACCCAGTACTTC. The full variable domain, its missing parts supplied by reference TRBV2 and TRBJ2-5, is EPEVTQTPSHQVTQMGQEVILRCVPISNHLYFYWYRQILGQKVEFLVSFYNNEISEKSEIFDDQFSVERPDGSNFTLKIRSTKLEDSAMYFCASRGSGGETQYFGPGTRLLVL.

This chain connects TRBV10-1 to TRBJ2-7; D unclear. The germline CDR1 and CDR2 sequences are WNHNN and SYGVQD (reference sequence). V lost 2 bases to trimming and J lost 3 bases, with 8 bases between them. This CDR3 is built from 13 residues. CDR3 in DNA: TGCGCCAGCAGTGAGGGGATAGACTACGAGCAGTACTTC. It codes for CASSEGIDYEQYF.

As DNA, the CDR3 is TGCGCCAGCAGCCCTGGACTGCAAGAGACCCAGTACTTC. Amino acid sequence: CASSPGLQETQYF. This chain uses TRBV5-1 with TRBJ2-5, with a weak D call TRBD2 (5 bases). The ends were cut back, 4 bases at V and 2 bases at J, with 9 bases in the middle. This CDR3 spans 13 amino acids. Germline V gene sequence: CDR1 SGHRS, CDR2 YFSETQ.

J is TRBJ2-3 and V is TRBV2; 8 bases match TRBD2. V dropped 6 bases and J dropped 3; count of bases not matched to a gene: 8. The CDR3 sequence is 15 residues long. Per the germline V gene, CDR1 is SNHLY and CDR2 is FYNNEI. CDR3 region: CASRRAGVGTDTQYF. The CDR3, as DNA: TGTGCCAGCAGGAGAGCGGGAGTTGGGACAGATACGCAGTATTTT.

V gene TRBV27 combines with J gene TRBJ2-7; 7 bases match TRBD1. Germline CDR1 is MNHEY and CDR2 is SMNVEV (reference sequence). This CDR3 comprises 15 residues. With V trimmed by 5 bases and J by 0 bases, 7 bases remained unmatched. CDR3 protein: CASSPSDRPSYEQYF. CDR3 DNA sequence: TGTGCCAGCAGTCCCTCGGACAGGCCCTCCTACGAGCAGTACTTC.

The chain combines TRBV4-3 with TRBJ2-1; TRBD2 agrees at 12 bases. V shed 5 bases and J 6 bases; nucleotides not matched to a gene: 5. Germline-derived CDR1 and CDR2 are LGHNA and YSLEER. The CDR3 totals 15 residues. CDR3 nucleotide sequence: TGCGCCAGCAGCTCCGGGACTAGCGGGTTCAATGAGCAGTTCTTC. Its protein is CASSSGTSGFNEQFF.

The chain uses TRBV5-1 and TRBJ1-1, with a weak D call TRBD1 (5 bases). Trimming left V 0 bases short and J 1 base short, with 10 bases between. The germline CDR1 and CDR2 sequences are SGHRS and YFSETQ. CDR3 length: 15 residues. The CDR3 is CASSLDGAPNTEAFF. As DNA, the CDR3 is TGCGCCAGCAGCTTGGACGGGGCCCCGAACACTGAAGCTTTCTTT.

The chain recombines TRBV6-6 with TRBJ2-1; D is tentatively TRBD1 or TRBD2 (5 bases each). Germline V CDR1 and CDR2: MNHNY, SVGAGI (reference sequence). The V end was cut by 3 bases, the J end by 8 bases, with 20 bases between. This CDR3 is 16 amino acids long. The CDR3 region has the DNA TGTGCCAGCAGTTATTCCCCCGGGGCCAGCAGCGATGAGCAGTTCTTC. This encodes CASSYSPGASSDEQFF.

The chain links TRBV4-1 to TRBJ2-7; no reliable D call. V lost 1 base, J lost 1 base, and 11 bases lay in between. There are 15 residues in the CDR3. Per germline, CDR1 MGHRA and CDR2 YSYEKL. Here the CDR3 reads CASSQARVKSYEQYF. Here the CDR3 DNA reads TGCGCCAGCAGCCAAGCCCGAGTGAAATCCTACGAGCAGTACTTC.

The CDR3 DNA sequence: TGTGCCAGCAGCCCGGGGGAACCTGGAAACACCATATATTTT. Translated: CASSPGEPGNTIYF. The genes are TRBV6-5 and TRBJ1-3; D is possibly TRBD1 (5 bases). Germline assignment: CDR1 MNHEY and CDR2 SVGAGI. This CDR3 spans 14 amino acids. Trimming cost V 6 bases and J 2 bases, with 11 bases left between them.